Below, 18 T cell receptor beta chains from the same sample are listed, as sequenced in a study of blood T cell repertoires in COVID-19. The table came from immunoSEQ multiplex PCR; TCRdb's copy has only in-frame clones and leaves some out. The sample lists 100,000 to 150,000 clones; 85% to 90% were seen once. Sequences were obtained from peripheral blood. Receptor source: an elderly man with active or convalescent COVID-19.

The V and J genes are TRBV4-1 and TRBJ1-4; no clear D gene. Trimming pared 3 bases from V and 8 bases from J, leaving 10 bases between. Germline V lookup: CDR1 MGHRA, CDR2 YSYEKL. CDR3 size: 13 residues. The CDR3 protein is CASSQAPGEKLFF. Written as DNA, the CDR3 is TGCGCCAGCAGCCAGGCCCCCGGGGAAAAACTGTTTTTT.

The genes are TRBV18 and TRBJ1-1, with 8 bases that match TRBD1. The CDR3 totals 15 residues. Looked up from germline, CDR1 is KGHSH and CDR2 is LQKENI. V lost 5 bases, J lost 3 bases, and 8 bases stayed unmatched. The CDR3 is CASSSQTGVDTEAFF. The CDR3 region has the DNA TGTGCCAGCTCATCGCAGACAGGGGTGGACACTGAAGCTTTCTTT. Complete variable domain (other parts from reference TRBV18 and TRBJ1-1): NAGVMQNPRHLVRRRGQEARLRCSPMKGHSHVYWYRQLPEEGLKFMVYLQKENIIDESGMPKERFSAEFPKEGPSILRIQQVVRGDSAAYFCASSSQTGVDTEAFFGQGTRLTVV.

This chain uses TRBV28 with TRBJ2-7; D ambiguous. The CDR3 has 12 amino acids. Trimming took 6 bases from V and 2 from J, leaving 8 bases between them. The germline V gene has CDR1 MDHEN and CDR2 SYDVKM. The DNA of the CDR3 is TGTGCCAGCAGGGTCACTACCTACGAGCAGTACTTC. Translation: CASRVTTYEQYF.

V is TRBV5-1 and J is TRBJ2-3; 11 bases are shared with TRBD2. This CDR3 has 14 amino acids. Trimming at V came to 7 bases and at J to 3 bases, leaving 4 bases not matched to a gene. Germline-derived CDR1 and CDR2 are SGHRS and YFSETQ. The CDR3 loop reads CASRVAGGTDTQYF. The CDR3 DNA follows: TGCGCCAGCCGGGTAGCGGGAGGGACAGATACGCAGTATTTT.

The gene calls are TRBV27 and TRBJ2-5; TRBD1 agrees at 7 bases. The CDR3 has 16 amino acids. CDR1 is MNHEY and CDR2 is SMNVEV in the germline V gene (reference sequence). With 3 bases clipped from V and 7 bases from J, the junction kept 14 bases outside the gene matches. DNA of the CDR3: TGTGCCAGCAGTTTTTCCTCGGACAGGCGACTTCGGACCCAGTACTTC. Its protein product is CASSFSSDRRLRTQYF.

The rearrangement uses TRBV7-9 and TRBJ2-7; possibly TRBD1 for D (6 bases). Germline values: CDR1 SEHNR, CDR2 FQNEAQ (reference sequence). This CDR3 is built from 13 residues. Deletions cut 3 bases from V and 4 bases from J, with 10 bases between. CDR3 region: CASSLDSPYEQYF. The CDR3 DNA sequence: TGTGCCAGCAGCTTGGACAGTCCTTACGAGCAGTACTTC.

The chain combines TRBV5-5 with TRBJ1-5; TRBD1 aligns across 9 bases. Germline CDR1 is SGHKS and CDR2 is YYEKEE (reference sequence). J was trimmed by 4 bases and V by 4 bases; bases with no gene match: 6. The CDR3 has 15 residues. The CDR3 spells CASSPGTGPNQPQHF. The CDR3 DNA is TGTGCCAGCAGCCCCGGGACAGGGCCGAATCAGCCCCAGCATTTT.

The chain couples TRBV7-9 to TRBJ2-5; D gene uncertain. The V end lost 2 bases, the J end lost 5 bases, and 6 bases lay between the germline ends. The CDR3 has 12 amino acids. Germline V gene lookup returns CDR1 SEHNR and CDR2 FQNEAQ (reference sequence). Written as DNA, the CDR3 is TGTGCCAGCAGCTTACCTTTGGAGACCCAGTACTTC. This encodes CASSLPLETQYF.

In this sample, this clone turned up once. The CDR3 bases are TGTGCCAGCAGTCACAGGGGGCGAAGTTATAATGGCTACACCTTC. Its protein is CASSHRGRSYNGYTF. The V gene is TRBV28, the J gene TRBJ1-2; 9 bases fit TRBD1. Germline V gives CDR1 MDHEN, CDR2 SYDVKM. V dropped 5 bases and J dropped 6; count of bases not matched to a gene: 10. This CDR3 has 15 residues.

The chain has TRBV3-1 (or the pseudogene TRBV3-2) and TRBJ1-2, with TRBD1 matching 8 bases. CDR1 and CDR2 from the germline V gene are LGHDT and YNNKEL (reference sequence). Losses at the gene ends were 3 bases for V and 0 bases for J; bases not matched to a gene: 6. This CDR3 is 16 amino acids long. The CDR3 bases are TGTGCCAGCAGCCAGGGGACAGGAAGGACTAACTATGGCTACACCTTC. This sequence encodes CASSQGTGRTNYGYTF.

This clone has just one count. The V and J genes are TRBV24-1 and TRBJ2-1, with 12 bases lining up with TRBD2. This CDR3 comprises 16 residues. Germline CDR1 and CDR2: KGHDR and SFDVKD. Trimming took 4 bases from V and 6 from J; bases not matched to a gene: 6. DNA for the CDR3: TGTGCCACCAGTGAACAGACTAGCGGGAGACGCAATGAGCAGTTCTTC. It translates to CATSEQTSGRRNEQFF.

In this sample, this clone turned up a few times. The chain combines TRBV6-4 with TRBJ2-1; 8 positions match TRBD2. This CDR3 is built from 15 residues. J was trimmed by 5 bases and V by 3 bases; bases with no gene match: 6. CDR1 is MRHNA and CDR2 is SNTAGT in the germline V gene. The CDR3 region has the DNA TGTGCCAGCAGTGATGAAGCGGGAGAAGACAATGAGCAGTTCTTC. Translation: CASSDEAGEDNEQFF.

The V and J genes are TRBV2 and TRBJ1-3; 11 bases map to TRBD1. V lost 7 bases and J lost 4; bases outside the gene matches: 6. The CDR3 runs to 15 residues. Germline-derived CDR1 and CDR2 are SNHLY and FYNNEI. The CDR3 DNA sequence: TGTGCCAGCACCGGACAGGGGGCGGGAGGAAACACCATATATTTT. It yields the protein CASTGQGAGGNTIYF.

This chain connects TRBV18 to TRBJ1-6; the match to TRBD1 covers 10 bases. Germline CDR1 is KGHSH and CDR2 is LQKENI. With 4 bases clipped from V and 10 bases from J, the junction kept 7 bases outside the gene matches. The CDR3 has 15 residues. The CDR3 DNA reads TGTGCCAGCTCACAGGGACAGGGGATTAGCTCACCCCTCCACTTT. This encodes CASSQGQGISSPLHF.

The rearrangement joins TRBV19 to TRBJ2-2; 8 nucleotides align to TRBD2. Trimming cost V 5 bases and J 2 bases; bases outside gene matches: 4. The CDR3 loop spans 15 amino acids. CDR1 is LNHDA, CDR2 SQIVND, per germline (reference sequence). The CDR3 DNA sequence: TGTGCCAGTAGTGCCGGGAGGGCTAACACCGGGGAGCTGTTTTTT. As protein: CASSAGRANTGELFF.

This rearrangement joins TRBV21-1 to TRBJ1-5; the table's TRBD1 call for D was not verified on the DNA. TRBV21-1 is designated a pseudogene. CDR3 length: 13 amino acids. The CDR3 nucleotides read TGTGCCAGCAGTGACAGGGTTGAGCAGCCCCAGCATTTT. It codes for CASSDRVEQPQHF.

V and J are TRBV19 and TRBJ2-2; D is possibly TRBD1 (6 bases). The CDR3 runs to 16 residues. Trimming left V 7 bases short and J 0 bases short, with 15 bases between. The germline V gene has CDR1 LNHDA and CDR2 SQIVND (reference sequence). The CDR3 bases are TGTGCCAGTACTGTCTTGAACAGGGCGAACACCGGGGAGCTGTTTTTT. It encodes CASTVLNRANTGELFF.

As DNA, the CDR3 is TGTGCCAGCAGCTCCGTTAGTTGGGCCCCCTCATACGAGCAGTACTTC. Residues: CASSSVSWAPSYEQYF. The rearrangement uses TRBV27 and TRBJ2-7, with D hard to call. The CDR3 is 16 residues long. V shed 6 bases and J shed 4 bases, with 22 bases lying between them. Per germline, CDR1 MNHEY and CDR2 SMNVEV (reference sequence).